This is a list of T cell receptor beta chains from one sample in a study of identical twins. TCRdb ran MiXCR on the 5' RACE reads and lists one entry per CDR3 protein. The sample holds roughly 470,000 distinct CDR3 sequences; roughly an eighth are singletons and the top ten take approximately 0.98%. The sample was also linked to a second study, of yellow fever vaccine responses in identical twins.

The source material was CD4+ T cells sorted from blood. The source of these receptors is a woman between 18 and 29 years old in good health. Each CDR3 is given with its conserved first and last residue. The D gene is left open where the match is weak. Size tells how often a clone was seen (once, few, many) or the class of an expanded clone, and some rows leave it out.

abundance,j_gene,v_gene,d_gene,CDR3nt,CDR3aa
-,TRBJ2-7,TRBV3-1,-,TGTGCCAGCAGCCGGGACGGAGCCTACGAGCAGTACTTC,CASSRDGAYEQYF
few,TRBJ2-3,TRBV5-1,-,TGCGCCAGCAGCTTGGAGGTTGGCGCCCTGGCTTGGGGTACGCAGTATTTT,CASSLEVGALAWGTQYF
-,TRBJ1-2,TRBV6-6,-,TGTGCCAGCAGCCTCGGACCTGTTTCGGGCTACACCTTC,CASSLGPVSGYTF
few,TRBJ2-1,TRBV29-1,TRBD2,TGCAGCGAGGAAAATAGCGGGAGGGCCTCTTCCTACAATGAGCAGTTCTTC,CSEENSGRASSYNEQFF
many,TRBJ2-3,TRBV5-6,-,TGTGCCAGCAGCCAAATCGGACAGAACACAGATACGCAGTATTTT,CASSQIGQNTDTQYF
-,TRBJ2-2,TRBV20-1,TRBD1,TGCAGTGCTAGCCTGCGCCACAGGGGACCCGGGGAGCTGTTTTTT,CSASLRHRGPGELFF
many,TRBJ2-5,TRBV12-3/TRBV12-4,-,TGTGCCAGCAGTTTCTTAGGGGAGACCCAGTACTTC,CASSFLGETQYF
-,TRBJ1-2,TRBV20-1,-,TGCAGTGTCCTAAGCCCCTTGGGGGCCTCTGGCTACACCTTC,CSVLSPLGASGYTF
-,TRBJ2-1,TRBV4-1,-,TGCGCCAGCAGCCTAGCTCTTACCCATCCCCTGAATGAGCAGTTCTTC,CASSLALTHPLNEQFF
many,TRBJ2-3,TRBV7-9,TRBD2,TGTGCCAGCAGCCCAGGGACTAGCGGGGGGGCAGCAGATACGCAGTATTTT,CASSPGTSGGAADTQYF
-,TRBJ2-3,TRBV6-6,TRBD1,TGTGCCACAAAGACAGGGGGCACAGATACGCAGTATTTT,CATKTGGTDTQYF
few,TRBJ2-7,TRBV3-1,-,TGTGCCAGCAGCCAAGGAGTCTTGGGCTCCTACGAGCAGTACTTC,CASSQGVLGSYEQYF
-,TRBJ2-5,TRBV24-1,TRBD2,TGTGCCACCAGTGAATCCCTAGCGGGGGGGCCTGGGGAGACCCAGTACTTC,CATSESLAGGPGETQYF
few,TRBJ2-7,TRBV29-1,TRBD2,TGCAGCGTTGAAGATCTCAGGGCAGGGCCCCTGAGGGGAGGGGAGCAGTACTTC,CSVEDLRAGPLRGGEQYF
-,TRBJ2-1,TRBV20-1,TRBD2,TGCAGTGCTAGAGCCGAACTAGCGGGGGGGTACAATGAGCAGTTCTTC,CSARAELAGGYNEQFF
-,TRBJ1-1,TRBV7-8,TRBD1,TGTGCCAGCAGTTCCACAGGGGATCTATGGACTGAAGCTTTCTTT,CASSSTGDLWTEAFF
-,TRBJ2-7,TRBV4-3,-,TGCGCCAGCAGCCAAGTTCTCACCTACGAGCAGTACTTC,CASSQVLTYEQYF
-,TRBJ2-3,TRBV6-1,-,TGTGCCAGCAGTGGCAGGGGTGATACGCAGTATTTT,CASSGRGDTQYF
few,TRBJ2-7,TRBV20-1,TRBD2,TGCAGTGCTACCCCCTTCTCCTCCGGGACTAGCGCTTACGAGCAGTACTTC,CSATPFSSGTSAYEQYF
few,TRBJ1-6,TRBV7-9,-,TGTGCCAGCAGCTCCGGGGACGGGACTAATTCACCCCTCCACTTT,CASSSGDGTNSPLHF
many,TRBJ2-3,TRBV28,-,TGTGCCAGCAGTTTTTTCCGTGGGCCAGTGACGGGTGGCACAGATACGCAGTATTTT,CASSFFRGPVTGGTDTQYF
few,TRBJ2-1,TRBV12-5,TRBD1,TGTGCTAGTGTCATTGACAGGGGGGCAGGTGAGCAGTTCTTC,CASVIDRGAGEQFF
-,TRBJ2-1,TRBV14,-,TGTGCCAGCAGCGGTCTAGCGAACTCCTACAATGAGCAGTTCTTC,CASSGLANSYNEQFF
many,TRBJ1-5,TRBV5-5,-,TGTGCCAGCAGCTCTCTGGCAGGGCTGGATCAGCCCCAGCATTTT,CASSSLAGLDQPQHF
-,TRBJ2-2,TRBV14,TRBD2,TGTGCCAGCAGCCAAGAACTAGCGGTCCTCGGGGAGCTGTTTTTT,CASSQELAVLGELFF
-,TRBJ2-5,TRBV20-1,-,TGCAGTGCTAAAACACCGGTTCCCCAACAAGAGACCCAGTACTTC,CSAKTPVPQQETQYF
few,TRBJ1-2,TRBV3-1,-,TGTGCCAGCAGCCCGCCGGGGACGGGCGGCTACACCTTC,CASSPPGTGGYTF
-,TRBJ2-2,TRBV11-1,TRBD1,TGTGCCAGCAGCCCCCCTCGACAGGGTGATAGTCTAAACACCGGGGAGCTGTTTTTT,CASSPPRQGDSLNTGELFF
-,TRBJ2-2,TRBV24-1,TRBD1,TGTGCCACCAGTGAATATTACGGACAGGGAACGAACACCGGGGAGCTGTTTTTT,CATSEYYGQGTNTGELFF